The rows below give T cell receptor beta chains drawn from one sample of a study of STAT5B mutations in CD4+ large granular lymphocyte leukemia. Using immunoSEQ multiplex PCR, the repertoire was profiled, and TCRdb retains in-frame clones only, with some absent. The sample comprises 30,000 to 40,000 clones, about nine tenths of which are singletons, and roughly 0.95% rests with the top ten. Sequenced input: CD4+ T cells from blood buffy coats. The receptors here all came from a human donor in good health. Both conserved end residues are part of each CDR3. D genes are given only for firm matches. Size values are once, few and many counts, or a class for expanded clones, and some rows have none.

v_gene	abundance	j_gene	d_gene	CDR3aa	CDR3nt
TRBV5-1	.	TRBJ1-2	.	CASSLAQASNYGYTF	TGCGCCAGCAGCTTGGCACAGGCCTCTAACTATGGCTACACCTTC
TRBV30	.	TRBJ1-1	TRBD1	CARSTGHPALNTEAFF	TGTGCCCGATCGACAGGGCACCCTGCCCTGAACACTGAAGCTTTCTTT
TRBV5-1	.	TRBJ1-4	.	CASRGEDEKLFF	TGCGCCAGCAGGGGGGAGGATGAAAAACTGTTTTTT
TRBV7-9	few	TRBJ1-6	.	CASSRNRGGSYSPLHF	TGTGCCAGCAGCCGTAATCGTGGGGGCAGTTATTCACCCCTCCACTTT
TRBV11-1	.	TRBJ2-3	TRBD2	CASNSRALPTGLNTDTQYF	TGTGCCAGCAACTCACGGGCCCTACCCACGGGACTAAACACAGATACGCAGTATTTT
TRBV11-2	.	TRBJ2-6	.	CASSFTGSGANVLTF	TGTGCCAGCAGCTTCACAGGGTCTGGGGCCAACGTCCTGACTTTC
TRBV27	.	TRBJ2-3	.	CASSRGHSADTQYF	TGTGCCAGCAGTCGGGGACATTCCGCAGATACGCAGTATTTT
TRBV30	.	TRBJ2-3	.	CAWSKGSSGPTDTQYF	TGTGCCTGGAGTAAAGGTTCCAGCGGACCCACAGATACGCAGTATTTT
TRBV5-3	.	TRBJ2-1	.	CARSFITGMGNEQFF	TGTGCCAGAAGCTTCATAACAGGGATGGGCAATGAGCAGTTCTTC
TRBV7-9	.	TRBJ1-4	TRBD1	CASSSGTVEKLFF	TGTGCCAGCAGTTCGGGGACAGTTGAAAAACTGTTTTTT
TRBV19	.	TRBJ2-1	.	CASSTVAGTVYNEQFF	TGTGCCAGTAGTACCGTCGCTGGGACTGTCTACAATGAGCAGTTCTTC
TRBV19	.	TRBJ2-7	.	CASSRAGQLFSYEQYF	TGTGCCAGTAGCCGAGCGGGACAGCTATTTTCCTACGAGCAGTACTTC
TRBV27	.	TRBJ2-5	TRBD1	CASSLGQGAWETQYF	TGTGCCAGCAGTTTAGGACAGGGGGCGTGGGAGACCCAGTACTTC
TRBV4-2	.	TRBJ1-5	.	CASSQDPSNQPQHF	TGTGCCAGCAGCCAAGATCCGAGCAATCAGCCCCAGCATTTT
TRBV7-6	.	TRBJ1-3	.	CASSLSSRGASGNTIYF	TGTGCCAGCAGCTTAAGTAGTCGAGGGGCTTCCGGAAACACCATATATTTT
TRBV7-9	.	TRBJ2-1	TRBD2	CASSLPPRLAGAKNEQFF	TGTGCCAGCAGCTTACCTCCCCGACTAGCGGGGGCTAAGAATGAGCAGTTCTTC
TRBV9	.	TRBJ1-2	.	CASSPWGRGANYGYTF	TGTGCCAGCAGCCCATGGGGGAGGGGGGCCAACTATGGCTACACCTTC
TRBV4-3	.	TRBJ1-1	.	CASSQGDSNTEAFF	TGCGCCAGCAGCCAAGGGGACTCAAACACTGAAGCTTTCTTT
TRBV18	.	TRBJ1-1	.	CASSRETGGTEAFF	TGTGCCAGCTCACGGGAGACGGGGGGTACTGAAGCTTTCTTT
TRBV11-1	.	TRBJ1-2	TRBD1	CASSQDRGLGYTF	TGTGCCAGCAGTCAGGACAGGGGGCTCGGCTACACCTTC